The clone carrying this TCR beta chain came up many times. The antigen remains undetermined. TCR beta CDR3 region amplification was performed from RNA transcripts. HTBI primers drove first-round RT-PCR of the TCR CDR3. TCRdb reprocessed the multiplex PCR reads via MiXCR and lists one record per CDR3 protein. The sample records around 240,000 distinct CDR3 sequences, 16% being singletons. This record comes from a study of T cells in Graves' hyperthyroidism and ophthalmopathy. For the study at large: Blood was drawn when the patient was first diagnosed and still untreated. The study's findings and limits: Among clonotypes expanded in thyroid above 0.001, most were also found in blood.

The germline gives CDR1 DFQATT, CDR2 SNEGSKA (reference sequence). The CDR3 is made up of 13 amino acids. The V and J ends lost 5 bases and 3 bases, in that order; junction bases with no gene match: 6. This clonotype originated in a woman under 30 with Graves' ophthalmopathy. Specimen: blood. The chain combines TRBV20-1 with TRBJ1-1; 7 nucleotides agree with TRBD1. CDR3 bases: TGCAGTGCTCGATACGACAGGGACACTGAAGCTTTCTTT. This codes for CSARYDRDTEAFF.